A single sample is the source of the 10 T cell receptor beta chains below, sequenced in a study of blood T cell repertoires in COVID-19. TCRdb keeps only in-frame clones here, not all; method: immunoSEQ multiplex PCR. Of roughly 180,000 clones in the sample, roughly 80% are singletons; the top ten hold around a sixth. The sample was peripheral blood. The receptor source for this set is a man in his fifties or sixties with active or convalescent COVID-19.

In this sample, this clone turned up a few times. The chain couples TRBV6-2 or TRBV6-3 to TRBJ1-5; a weak D match, TRBD1 (5 bases). This CDR3 comprises 15 residues. The V gene's germline CDR1 is MNHEY and CDR2 SVGEGT. V was clipped by 6 bases and J by 6 bases, with 18 bases between them. DNA of the CDR3: TGTGCCAGCAGCCGCGGGACTGGGGTAGGTCAGCCCCAGCATTTT. Encoded protein: CASSRGTGVGQPQHF.

The rearrangement links TRBV6-2 or TRBV6-3 to TRBJ1-1, with 9 bases matching TRBD1. CDR3 length: 13 amino acids. From germline, CDR1 is MNHEY and CDR2 SVGEGT. The trim removed 4 bases at V and 11 bases at J, leaving 8 bases unmatched. This CDR3 reads CASSLATGGRAFF. In nucleotides, the CDR3 is TGTGCCAGCAGTTTGGCCACAGGGGGCCGGGCTTTCTTT.

The chain links TRBV19 to TRBJ2-7; D might be TRBD2 (5 bases). Germline values: CDR1 LNHDA, CDR2 SQIVND (reference sequence). The V end lost 5 bases, the J end lost 9 bases, and 17 bases lay between the germline ends. CDR3 length: 13 amino acids. The CDR3 protein is CASSVGVEDVQYF. The DNA of the CDR3 is TGTGCCAGTAGTGTGGGAGTTGAGGATGTGCAGTACTTC.

The chain has TRBV5-1 and TRBJ2-1; tentative D call: TRBD2 (6 bases). Between the trimmed V and J ends, which lost 5 bases and 6 bases, there was a span of 12 bases. CDR1 is SGHRS and CDR2 is YFSETQ in the germline V gene. This CDR3 has 13 residues. CDR3 sequence: CASRIAVGNEQFF. The CDR3 DNA reads TGCGCCAGCAGGATAGCGGTCGGCAATGAGCAGTTCTTC.

This clone was observed a few times. The chain carries TRBV18 and TRBJ2-3, with 9 bases fitting TRBD1. The trim removed 2 bases at V and 3 bases at J, leaving 3 bases unmatched. CDR3 length equals 15 residues. Germline CDR1 and CDR2: KGHSH and LQKENI. The CDR3 nucleotides are TGTGCCAGCTCACCAGGAGGACAGGGGACAGATACGCAGTATTTT. It is translated as CASSPGGQGTDTQYF. Full variable domain (rest looked up from reference TRBV18 and TRBJ2-3): NAGVMQNPRHLVRRRGQEARLRCSPMKGHSHVYWYRQLPEEGLKFMVYLQKENIIDESGMPKERFSAEFPKEGPSILRIQQVVRGDSAAYFCASSPGGQGTDTQYFGPGTRLTVL.

This clone was picked up one time. The chain has TRBV21-1 and TRBJ2-7; the D segment call TRBD1 is taken from the table without a DNA check. TRBV21-1 is marked as a pseudogene. The CDR3 has 16 amino acids. DNA of the CDR3: TGTGCCAGCAGCAAGAACTCCCGGGACAGGGATGGGGAGCAGTACTTC. Its translation is CASSKNSRDRDGEQYF.

The CDR3 region is CASSAPTDSYGYTF. The CDR3 DNA is TGTGCCAGCAGCGCCCCGACGGACAGCTATGGCTACACCTTC. The chain combines TRBV9 with TRBJ1-2; TRBD1 is a possible D gene (6 bases). V gave up 3 bases and J gave up 4 bases, with 13 bases separating them. Per the germline V gene, CDR1 is SGDLS and CDR2 is YYNGEE. This CDR3 is built from 14 residues. The variable domain in full, completed from reference TRBV9 and TRBJ1-2, reads DSGVTQTPKHLITATGQRVTLRCSPRSGDLSVYWYQQSLDQGLQFLIQYYNGEERAKGNILERFSAQQFPDLHSELNLSSLELGDSALYFCASSAPTDSYGYTFGSGTRLTVV.

This sequence joins TRBV5-4 and TRBJ2-7; TRBD2 agrees at 10 bases. This CDR3 is built from 14 residues. V trimming: 5 bases; J trimming: 4 bases; junction bases outside the gene matches: 6. Germline V lookup: CDR1 SGHNT, CDR2 YYREEE (reference sequence). CDR3 loop: CASSPTSGPYEQYF. In DNA form, the CDR3 reads TGTGCCAGCAGTCCGACTAGCGGGCCTTACGAGCAGTACTTC.

Comments on this clone: This may stem from a read error, because a much larger clone lies one nucleotide away. The V call is TRBV13, the J call TRBJ1-1; D ambiguous. Germline V gene data show CDR1 as PRHDT and CDR2 as FYEKMQ (reference sequence). This CDR3 has 12 amino acids. Deletions cut 6 bases from V and 0 bases from J, with 5 bases between. CDR3: CASSIMNTEAFF. The CDR3 nucleotides are TGTGCCAGCAGTATTATGAACACTGAAGCTTTCTTT.

This clone was observed many times. This sequence joins TRBV12-3 or TRBV12-4 and TRBJ2-1; D gene uncertain. Trimming pared 6 bases from V and 4 bases from J, leaving 4 bases between. This CDR3 has 11 residues. The DNA for the CDR3 is TGTGCCAGCAGCCTATACAATGAGCAGTTCTTC. Its translation is CASSLYNEQFF.